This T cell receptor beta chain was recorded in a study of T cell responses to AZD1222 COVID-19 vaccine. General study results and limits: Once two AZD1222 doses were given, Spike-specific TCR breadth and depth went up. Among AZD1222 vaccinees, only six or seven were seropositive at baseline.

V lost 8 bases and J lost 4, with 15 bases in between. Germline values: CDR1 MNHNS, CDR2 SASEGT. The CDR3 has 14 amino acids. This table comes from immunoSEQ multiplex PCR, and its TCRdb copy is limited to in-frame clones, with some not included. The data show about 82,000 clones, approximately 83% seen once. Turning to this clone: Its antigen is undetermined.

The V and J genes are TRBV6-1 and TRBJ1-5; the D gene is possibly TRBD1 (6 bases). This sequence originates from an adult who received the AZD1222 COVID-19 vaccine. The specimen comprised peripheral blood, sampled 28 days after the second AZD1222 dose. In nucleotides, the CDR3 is TGTGCCAGCGGCTTGAGGGGGGAGAATCAGCCCCAGCATTTT. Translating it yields CASGLRGENQPQHF.